This entry is about one TCR beta chain. Antigen: not known. These data come from a study of beta chain features in type 1 diabetes. Markers CD45RO/CCR7/CD25/CD127/CD95/CD27 served to sort CD4+ naive, central memory, regulatory and stem cell-like memory cells. Sequenced material consisted of expressed TCRB transcripts (all of the isolated RNA was reverse transcribed). Libraries were prepared by immunoSEQ multiplex PCR; TCRdb keeps only in-frame clonotypes and omits some of them. The sample holds more than 300,000 clones, roughly 13% seen once. Study observations and caveats: Across all four CD4+ subsets, people with type 1 diabetes showed modestly shorter TCRB CDR3s. In comparison with healthy donors, patients had naive, central memory and Treg TCRB repertoires that appeared more similar.

Trimming took off 4 bases at V and 3 bases at J, with 15 bases between the two ends. CDR1 is SGHRS and CDR2 is YFSETQ in the germline V gene. The CDR3 has 15 residues. The material sequenced was naive CD4+ T cells from blood. This receptor was obtained from a man between 18 and 29 years old in good health. This chain links TRBV5-1 with TRBJ2-3, with D perhaps TRBD1 (6 bases). In DNA, the CDR3 is TGCGCCAGCAGCACCTACACAGGGCAGACAGATACGCAGTATTTT. Its protein product is CASSTYTGQTDTQYF.